This T cell receptor (beta chain) comes out of a study of blood T cell repertoires in COVID-19. About the research overall: COVID-19 samples from acute and convalescent phases originated in the United States, Italy and Spain. PBMCs, B-cell-depleted T cells, or T cells were the source of the cDNA or gDNA that made up the material.

The method was immunoSEQ multiplex PCR; TCRdb's version includes in-frame clones alone and lacks a portion of them. The sample has 200,000 to 300,000 clones; roughly 83% are singletons. In germline, CDR1 is MNHEY, CDR2 SMNVEV (reference sequence). V gave up 1 base and J gave up 3 bases, with 9 bases separating them. CDR3 length: 14 residues. The Seattle site enrolled patients during active infection and followed them longitudinally. Source material: peripheral blood. The source is a woman aged 80 or older with COVID-19, enrolled during active disease. The chain has TRBV27 and TRBJ1-1, with D possibly being TRBD1 (6 bases). The CDR3 coding sequence is TGTGCCAGCAGTTTATACAGGGCGGACACTGAAGCTTTCTTT. This encodes CASSLYRADTEAFF.